This TCR beta chain was recorded in a study of regulatory T cells in long-lasting Graves disease. Study-wide points: Favored usage of TRBV28, TRBJ1-2 and TRBJ2-5 was recorded in persistent disease.

The CDR3 length is 15 residues. CDR1 SGHRS and CDR2 YFSETQ come from the germline V gene. Arm-PCR of CDR3 regions and iRepertoire HTBI primers were the basis on which TCR beta libraries were built. Each CDR3 protein gets one entry after TCRdb re-called the multiplex PCR reads with MiXCR. The table records about 440,000 distinct CDR3 sequences, just under 15% of them present only once. Sample time point: newly diagnosed GD, antithyroid drugs for less than 3 months. There was RNA extracted from PBMCs, and the TCR library was made from it. This clonotype was found many times. Antigen specificity is unknown. An end of the junction differs from the germline gene, which may be a read error. This sample also belongs to another study, concerning T cells in Graves' hyperthyroidism and ophthalmopathy.

The clonotype originates from a woman in her 30s with Graves disease. Sequenced here: peripheral blood mononuclear cells (PBMCs), sampled at new diagnosis, from a patient treated with antithyroid drugs. The genes are TRBV5-1 and TRBJ1-3; 7 bases match TRBD1. The chain's CDR3 is CASSSTGTAGNTIYF. In DNA, the CDR3 is TGTGCCAGCAGCTCTACAGGGACAGCTGGAAACACCATATATTTT.